The rows below give T cell receptor beta chains drawn from one sample of a study of blood T cell repertoires in COVID-19. Using immunoSEQ multiplex PCR, the repertoire was profiled, and TCRdb retains in-frame clones only, with some absent. There are approximately 94,000 clones in the sample; 75% to 85% occur only once, and roughly 25% lies in the top ten. The sample comprised peripheral blood. These TCRs come from a man between 60 and 70 years old with acute or convalescent COVID-19. The CDR3 runs from the conserved cysteine through the conserved F or W. D genes are given only for firm matches. A row's size may be missing; if present it is once, few, many or a size class.

J,V,size,D,CDR3,DNA
TRBJ2-1,TRBV5-4,NA,NA,CASSLPTPGTYNEQFF,TGTGCCAGCAGCTTGCCGACACCGGGGACTTACAATGAGCAGTTCTTC
TRBJ1-5,TRBV27,NA,TRBD1,CASSQTGVNQPQHF,TGTGCCAGCAGTCAGACAGGGGTAAATCAGCCCCAGCATTTT
TRBJ1-6,TRBV5-6,once,NA,CASSPGLGQPNSPLHF,TGTGCCAGCAGCCCCGGTCTAGGACAGCCCAATTCACCCCTCCACTTT
TRBJ1-2,TRBV7-2,NA,NA,CASSLDSHYGYTF,TGTGCCAGCAGCTTAGACAGTCACTATGGCTACACCTTC
TRBJ2-5,TRBV2,NA,TRBD2,CASRQGASGGLKETQYF,TGTGCCAGCAGACAGGGGGCTAGCGGGGGGTTGAAAGAGACCCAGTACTTC
TRBJ1-6,TRBV19,NA,NA,CASSLAGDSPLHF,TGTGCCAGTAGCCTCGCGGGGGACTCACCCCTCCACTTT
TRBJ2-3,TRBV5-1,NA,NA,CASSLLRGDTQYF,TGCGCCAGCAGCTTGTTGCGGGGTGATACGCAGTATTTT
TRBJ2-2,TRBV19,NA,TRBD2,CASTALAGRNTGELFF,TGTGCCAGTACCGCACTAGCGGGGAGGAACACCGGGGAGCTGTTTTTT
TRBJ2-1,TRBV2,few,NA,CASMREALHEQFF,TGTGCCAGCATGAGGGAAGCCTTGCATGAGCAGTTCTTC
TRBJ2-4,TRBV7-8,NA,NA,CASKFRAPKNIQYF,TGTGCCAGCAAGTTCAGGGCGCCCAAAAACATTCAGTACTTC
TRBJ1-6,TRBV6-5,NA,TRBD1,CASSLDRGLNSPLHF,TGTGCCAGCAGCCTCGACAGGGGGCTTAATTCACCCCTCCACTTT
TRBJ1-5,TRBV6-5,NA,TRBD1,CAGSYSGQLNQPQHF,TGTGCCGGCAGTTACTCGGGACAGCTAAATCAGCCCCAGCATTTT
TRBJ1-1,TRBV7-6,NA,NA,CASSLASGTLNTEAFF,TGTGCCAGCAGCTTAGCGTCGGGTACTTTGAACACTGAAGCTTTCTTT
TRBJ2-7,TRBV7-2,NA,TRBD1,CASSETHRGQGQYF,TGTGCCAGCAGCGAAACCCACAGGGGGCAGGGGCAGTACTTC
TRBJ2-1,TRBV27,NA,TRBD2,CASVSGGSNEQFF,TGTGCCAGCGTGAGCGGGGGATCGAATGAGCAGTTCTTC
TRBJ1-2,TRBV28,NA,NA,CASSPGGENYGYTF,TGTGCCAGCAGCCCCGGTGGGGAGAACTATGGCTACACCTTC
TRBJ2-2,TRBV12-1,few,NA,CASSPSSLGLNTGELFF,TGTGCCAGCAGCCCCTCGAGTCTGGGCCTAAACACCGGGGAGCTGTTTTTT
TRBJ1-1,TRBV7-3,NA,NA,CASSPTGNTEAFF,TGTGCCAGCAGCCCAACAGGGAACACTGAAGCTTTCTTT
TRBJ1-1,TRBV6-5,NA,NA,CASKEGTWGEAFF,TGTGCCAGTAAAGAAGGGACTTGGGGTGAAGCTTTCTTT
TRBJ2-1,TRBV2,NA,TRBD2,CASTPERGGSRSNEQFF,TGTGCCAGTACCCCCGAGCGGGGGGGCTCCCGTTCCAATGAGCAGTTCTTC
TRBJ1-2,TRBV28,NA,NA,CASSLGGEGIYGYTF,TGTGCCAGCAGTTTAGGCGGGGAAGGCATCTATGGCTACACCTTC
TRBJ2-1,TRBV28,once,NA,CASFLSEGGPNNEQFF,TGTGCCAGCTTTTTGTCGGAGGGCGGCCCAAACAATGAGCAGTTCTTC
TRBJ1-2,TRBV11-2,NA,NA,CASSLSGGRIKSYTF,TGTGCCAGCAGCCTAAGCGGGGGACGGATCAAAAGCTACACCTTC
TRBJ1-2,TRBV5-4,NA,NA,CASPGIGGYGYTF,TGTGCCAGCCCCGGGATAGGAGGCTATGGCTACACCTTC
TRBJ1-4,TRBV7-9,NA,NA,CASSLAQMNEKLFF,TGTGCCAGCAGCTTAGCTCAGATGAATGAAAAACTGTTTTTT
TRBJ1-1,TRBV19,NA,NA,CASTKGGNTEAFF,TGTGCCAGTACCAAAGGGGGGAACACTGAAGCTTTCTTT
TRBJ2-2,TRBV6-6,NA,NA,CASSPTRGKQIPSNTGELFF,TGTGCCAGCAGTCCGACCCGGGGAAAGCAAATCCCCTCGAACACCGGGGAGCTGTTTTTT